Below, 30 T cell receptor beta chains from the same sample are listed, as sequenced in a study of cytomegalovirus exposure and HLA in healthy donors. Primers included in the PCR were 60 Vbeta and 13 Jbeta primers. Method: immunoSEQ multiplex PCR; TCRdb's copy keeps in-frame clones and lacks some. Found here are 250,000 or so clones, about 90% of them singletons; the top ten hold about 1.7%. Sequencing was performed on PBMCs. Receptor source: a girl aged 2 to 10 in good health and CMV-seronegative.

The J gene is TRBJ1-2, the V gene TRBV19, with D perhaps TRBD1 (6 bases). CDR3 length: 14 residues. Germline CDR1 reads LNHDA; CDR2 reads SQIVND (reference sequence). The V and J ends lost 5 bases and 2 bases respectively, with 12 bases between them. This CDR3 reads CASSSGTQNYGYTF. CDR3 DNA sequence: TGTGCCAGTAGTTCCGGGACACAGAACTATGGCTACACCTTC.

The gene calls are TRBV6-6 and TRBJ2-1; the D is unclear. V was pared by 2 bases and J by 4 bases, with 6 bases between. This CDR3 region has 13 residues. Germline V gene lookup returns CDR1 MNHNY and CDR2 SVGAGI (reference sequence). The CDR3 coding sequence is TGTGCCAGCAGTTACCCCCAGTACAATGAGCAGTTCTTC. Translating it yields CASSYPQYNEQFF.

This chain connects TRBV5-5 to TRBJ1-4; D might be TRBD1 (5 bases). This CDR3 region has 17 residues. V lost 4 bases and J 0 bases, leaving 16 bases between the germline ends. Germline CDR1 and CDR2: SGHKS and YYEKEE (reference sequence). The CDR3 DNA reads as TGTGCCAGCAGCCAGACGGGGGAGGGTTCAACTAATGAAAAACTGTTTTTT. It yields the protein CASSQTGEGSTNEKLFF.

The CDR3 here is CASSHQGKAFF. The CDR3 DNA is TGTGCCAGCAGTCACCAGGGTAAAGCTTTCTTT. The chain carries TRBV27 and TRBJ1-1, with D maybe TRBD1 (5 bases). Germline-derived CDR1 and CDR2 are MNHEY and SMNVEV (reference sequence). This CDR3 comprises 11 residues. V was pared by 5 bases and J by 9 bases, with 10 bases between.

The count of this clone is one. The chain carries TRBV7-2 and TRBJ2-7; no definite D call. V was shortened by 4 bases and J by 0 bases, with 7 bases between the two germline ends. Germline V CDR1 and CDR2: SGHTA, FQGNSA. The CDR3 runs to 13 residues. Here the CDR3 reads CASSSLSSYEQYF. The CDR3 DNA is TGTGCCAGCAGCTCACTCTCCTCCTACGAGCAGTACTTC.

The chain links TRBV2 to TRBJ2-5, with TRBD2 identical over 11 bases. CDR3 length: 15 residues. V shed 5 bases and J 2 bases; nucleotides not matched to a gene: 4. Germline V CDR1 and CDR2: SNHLY, FYNNEI. This CDR3 reads CASSPLAGDQETQYF. CDR3 coding DNA: TGTGCCAGCAGTCCACTAGCGGGAGATCAAGAGACCCAGTACTTC.

This chain links TRBV6-1 with TRBJ1-1; a possible D gene is TRBD1 (5 bases). The ends were cut back, 4 bases at V and 1 base at J, with 13 bases in the middle. The CDR3 loop spans 15 amino acids. From germline, CDR1 is MNHNS and CDR2 SASEGT. CDR3 amino acids: CASSGTSGWNTEAFF. CDR3 nucleotides: TGTGCCAGCAGTGGGACATCAGGGTGGAACACTGAAGCTTTCTTT.

This clone was seen more than once but under ten times. The V call is TRBV13, the J call TRBJ1-4, with 7 bases lining up with TRBD1. The CDR3 covers 14 residues. Looked up from germline, CDR1 is PRHDT and CDR2 is FYEKMQ (reference sequence). V was pared by 3 bases and J by 5 bases, with 3 bases of the junction left unmatched. DNA for the CDR3: TGTGCCAGCAGCTTGGGCAGGGGGAATGAAAAACTGTTTTTT. Its protein product is CASSLGRGNEKLFF.

The chain is built from TRBV7-9 and TRBJ1-1; D unclear. CDR3 length: 12 residues. Germline V lookup: CDR1 SEHNR, CDR2 FQNEAQ (reference sequence). Trimming took off 3 bases at V and 4 bases at J, with 6 bases between the two ends. The CDR3, as DNA: TGTGCCAGCAGCTTCGGTTCCACTGAAGCTTTCTTT. The encoded protein is CASSFGSTEAFF.

V and J are TRBV11-2 and TRBJ2-7; 9 bases map to TRBD2. J was trimmed by 6 bases and V by 5 bases; bases with no gene match: 11. Germline lookup yields CDR1 SGHAT and CDR2 FQNNGV. CDR3 length: 15 residues. CDR3 DNA sequence: TGTGCCAGCAGCCCTGTTGCGGGACTAGCCACCGAGCAGTACTTC. The encoded protein is CASSPVAGLATEQYF.

DNA for the CDR3: TGCGCCAGCAGCCCACGGACAGAGTACGAGCAGTACTTC. It codes for CASSPRTEYEQYF. The rearrangement uses TRBV5-1 and TRBJ2-7; D perhaps matches TRBD1 (6 bases). V lost 4 bases and J lost 4, with 12 bases in between. CDR1 is SGHRS and CDR2 is YFSETQ in the germline V gene. This CDR3 spans 13 amino acids.

This chain links TRBV5-1 with TRBJ1-1, with a weak D call TRBD1 (6 bases). Germline CDR1 SGHRS, CDR2 YFSETQ. This CDR3 has 15 residues. The V and J ends lost 3 bases and 1 base respectively, with 13 bases between them. CDR3 amino acids: CASSSGERSNTEAFF. Here the CDR3 DNA reads TGCGCCAGCAGCTCAGGGGAACGATCGAACACTGAAGCTTTCTTT.

The chain employs TRBV29-1 and TRBJ2-3; D may be TRBD2 (6 bases). V lost 3 bases and J 5 bases, leaving 24 bases between the germline ends. Germline CDR1 reads SQVTM; CDR2 reads ANQGSEA. There are 17 residues in the CDR3. CDR3 sequence (DNA): TGCAGCGTTGATTCGGGAGTTCTAATGGAAGGAAAAGATACGCAGTATTTT. This sequence encodes CSVDSGVLMEGKDTQYF.

V usage is TRBV9 and J usage is TRBJ2-3; the match to TRBD2 covers 8 bases. CDR1 is SGDLS, CDR2 YYNGEE, per germline. V shed 6 bases and J 2 bases; nucleotides not matched to a gene: 11. This CDR3 comprises 16 residues. CDR3 sequence (DNA): TGTGCCAGCACCGACCCCAGCGGGGGCGTCACAGATACGCAGTATTTT. This codes for CASTDPSGGVTDTQYF.

The rearrangement joins TRBV10-3 to TRBJ2-2; tentatively, D is TRBD2 (6 bases). This CDR3 region has 13 residues. The germline V and J ends were trimmed by 8 bases and 2 bases, with 9 bases remaining between them. CDR1 and CDR2 from the germline V gene are ENHRY and SYGVKD. The CDR3 protein is CAIGGDNTGELFF. The CDR3 DNA is TGTGCCATCGGCGGGGACAACACCGGGGAGCTGTTTTTT.

The chain recombines TRBV19 with TRBJ1-5; TRBD1 might be the D (6 bases). V lost 2 bases and J 6 bases, leaving 11 bases between the germline ends. The CDR3 is 14 amino acids. Germline assignment: CDR1 LNHDA and CDR2 SQIVND (reference sequence). The chain's CDR3 is CASSITGLGQPQHF. The CDR3 DNA reads TGTGCCAGTAGTATAACAGGGTTGGGTCAGCCCCAGCATTTT.

The chain carries TRBV25-1 and TRBJ2-7; TRBD1 matches at 9 bases. Germline V gene sequence: CDR1 MGHDK, CDR2 SYGVNS. Trimming at V came to 6 bases and at J to 1 base, leaving 7 bases not matched to a gene. The CDR3 totals 15 residues. CDR3 sequence (DNA): TGTGCCAGCAGCTCCCGGGACAGGGAATCCTACGAGCAGTACTTC. Translated: CASSSRDRESYEQYF.

This chain links TRBV10-2 with TRBJ2-1; 7 nucleotides agree with TRBD2. Germline V gene lookup returns CDR1 WSHSY and CDR2 SAAADI. Trimming cost V 7 bases and J 0 bases; bases outside gene matches: 21. The length of the CDR3 is 20 residues. The CDR3 spells CASTLFLAESIISSYNEQFF. CDR3 in DNA: TGCGCCAGCACTCTATTCCTAGCGGAATCAATCATTAGCTCCTACAATGAGCAGTTCTTC.

J is TRBJ2-1 and V is TRBV7-2; no firm D call. Germline loops: CDR1 SGHTA, CDR2 FQGNSA. The CDR3 has 17 amino acids. V lost 5 bases, J lost 0 bases, and 17 bases lay in between. The CDR3 region is CASSPLGARSSYNEQFF. The CDR3 DNA reads as TGTGCCAGCAGCCCTCTTGGCGCGAGGAGCTCCTACAATGAGCAGTTCTTC.

This clone showed up just a few times. This chain uses TRBV5-1 with TRBJ2-7; D remains unclear. The ends were cut back, 1 base at V and 3 bases at J, with 5 bases in the middle. Per germline, CDR1 SGHRS and CDR2 YFSETQ. CDR3 length: 12 residues. The CDR3 sequence: CASSLSGYEQYF. CDR3 coding DNA: TGCGCCAGCAGCTTGTCCGGCTACGAGCAGTACTTC.

The chain has TRBV7-8 and TRBJ2-1; tentative D call: TRBD2 (5 bases). Deletions cut 1 base from V and 9 bases from J, with 10 bases between. Germline V gives CDR1 SGHVS, CDR2 FQNEAQ. This CDR3 has 13 residues. CDR3: CASSLGERGEQFF. The CDR3 nucleotides are TGTGCCAGCAGCTTAGGGGAGCGTGGTGAGCAGTTCTTC.

The rearrangement joins TRBV29-1 to TRBJ2-5; D remains unclear. V was cut by 3 bases and J by 5 bases, with 13 bases left in between. This CDR3 contains 13 residues. Germline lookup yields CDR1 SQVTM and CDR2 ANQGSEA. The CDR3 coding sequence is TGCAGCGTTGATTGGGCCCCGTATGAGACCCAGTACTTC. Amino acid sequence: CSVDWAPYETQYF.

Comment on this clone: Additional DNA sequences in this sample encode the identical CDR3. As DNA, the CDR3 is TGTGCCAGCCTCCAGCGGACAGGGGACTACGAGCAGTACTTC. It encodes CASLQRTGDYEQYF. The chain has TRBV6-5 and TRBJ2-7, with 9 bases that match TRBD1. Trimming at V came to 8 bases and at J to 3 bases, leaving 8 bases not matched to a gene. This CDR3 has 14 amino acids. The germline V gene encodes CDR1 MNHEY and CDR2 SVGAGI.

V and J are TRBV7-2 and TRBJ2-1; TRBD2 aligns across 11 bases. Germline loops: CDR1 SGHTA, CDR2 FQGNSA. Trimming took 2 bases from V and 2 from J; bases not matched to a gene: 2. CDR3 length equals 16 residues. DNA for the CDR3: TGTGCCAGCAGCTTATTAGCGGGGGGGGCCTACAATGAGCAGTTCTTC. Its protein is CASSLLAGGAYNEQFF.

The chain combines TRBV7-3 with TRBJ2-5, with TRBD1 matching 7 bases. V trimming: 4 bases; J trimming: 2 bases; junction bases outside the gene matches: 7. The V gene's germline CDR1 is SGHTA and CDR2 FQGTGA. The CDR3 is 15 residues long. The CDR3 sequence is CASSSRGGGQETQYF. CDR3 DNA: TGTGCCAGCAGCTCCAGAGGGGGCGGGCAAGAGACCCAGTACTTC.

The chain joins TRBV6-1 to TRBJ1-1; TRBD1 matches at 7 bases. Germline lookup yields CDR1 MNHNS and CDR2 SASEGT. The CDR3 spans 17 residues. Losses at the gene ends were 1 base for V and 0 bases for J; bases not matched to a gene: 8. Written as DNA, the CDR3 is TGTGCCAGCAGTGAAGAGGAGACAGGGACCTTGAACACTGAAGCTTTCTTT. This encodes CASSEEETGTLNTEAFF.

J is TRBJ2-3 and V is TRBV9; TRBD2 matches 10 bases. This CDR3 comprises 15 residues. V was pared by 4 bases and J by 4 bases, with 6 bases of the junction left unmatched. Looked up from germline, CDR1 is SGDLS and CDR2 is YYNGEE. Written as DNA, the CDR3 is TGTGCCAGCAGCCCTTCCGGGACTAGCGCAGATACGCAGTATTTT. Encoded protein: CASSPSGTSADTQYF.

This chain joins TRBV7-2 and TRBJ1-4, with unresolved D. V lost 1 base, J lost 1 base, and 7 bases lay in between. Germline-derived CDR1 and CDR2 are SGHTA and FQGNSA. This CDR3 region has 15 residues. The CDR3 loop is CASSLVRRTNEKLFF. CDR3 nucleotides: TGTGCCAGCAGCTTAGTGAGGAGAACTAATGAAAAACTGTTTTTT. The complete variable domain, with remaining parts taken from reference TRBV7-2 and TRBJ1-4, reads GAGVSQSPSNKVTEKGKDVELRCDPISGHTALYWYRQSLGQGLEFLIYFQGNSAPDKSGLPSDRFSAERTGGSVSTLTIQRTQQEDSAVYLCASSLVRRTNEKLFFGSGTQLSVL.

This clone was counted only a few times. The chain uses TRBV7-9 and TRBJ2-1, with 12 nucleotides matching TRBD2. The CDR3 covers 13 residues. Trimming took 11 bases from V and 9 from J; bases not matched to a gene: 8. Germline V gene data show CDR1 as SEHNR and CDR2 as FQNEAQ (reference sequence). The CDR3 loop reads CAGRTSGDSEQFF. The CDR3 DNA sequence: TGTGCCGGCCGGACTAGCGGGGACTCTGAGCAGTTCTTC.

This clone occurred once. The chain combines TRBV6-5 with TRBJ2-7, with D possibly being TRBD1 (5 bases). V dropped 2 bases and J dropped 3 bases, with 11 bases sitting between them. Germline CDR1 is MNHEY and CDR2 is SVGAGI. There are 14 residues in the CDR3. The CDR3 is CASSYRGLYYEQYF. CDR3 DNA: TGTGCCAGCAGTTACAGGGGCTTGTACTACGAGCAGTACTTC.